The 29 T cell receptor beta chains below come from one sample, sequenced in a study of T cell changes during pregnancy in multiple sclerosis. Sequencing used immunoSEQ multiplex PCR; TCRdb keeps in-frame clones, though not all of them. The table has about 120,000 clones, around nine tenths seen once; the top ten hold 1.5% to 1.9%. Specimen: peripheral blood, collected in the third trimester of pregnancy. The receptors derive from a female donor with multiple sclerosis, enrolled in a pregnancy study.

This chain uses TRBV2 with TRBJ2-7; 11 positions agree with TRBD2. Looked up from germline, CDR1 is SNHLY and CDR2 is FYNNEI. CDR3 size: 16 residues. The V and J ends lost 4 bases and 0 bases, in that order; junction bases with no gene match: 5. The chain's CDR3 is CASSARLAGISYEQYF. CDR3 DNA sequence: TGTGCCAGCAGTGCGCGACTAGCGGGAATCTCCTACGAGCAGTACTTC.

The chain links TRBV5-1 to TRBJ1-2; 7 nucleotides agree with TRBD1. With V trimmed by 1 base and J by 1 base, 7 bases remained unmatched. Germline lookup yields CDR1 SGHRS and CDR2 YFSETQ. This CDR3 is 16 amino acids long. This CDR3 reads CASSLRWQGVNYGYTF. The CDR3 region has the DNA TGCGCCAGCAGCTTGCGTTGGCAGGGGGTTAACTATGGCTACACCTTC.

In DNA form, the CDR3 reads TGTGCCAGCAGCTTTAACCGGGGACAGATCTATGGCTACACCTTC. This gives the protein CASSFNRGQIYGYTF. V is TRBV5-4 and J is TRBJ1-2; 7 positions match TRBD1. Unmatched junction bases numbered 8, after V lost 2 bases and J lost 4 bases. In germline, CDR1 is SGHNT, CDR2 YYREEE (reference sequence). The CDR3 has 15 amino acids.

The V call is TRBV6-1, the J call TRBJ2-6, with 10 nucleotides matching TRBD2. V shed 8 bases, J shed 4 bases, and the junction held 5 bases outside the gene matches. The germline CDR1 and CDR2 sequences are MNHNS and SASEGT. This CDR3 is 15 amino acids long. The CDR3 region has the DNA TGTGCCAGCTATAGCGGGGGGAGAGGGGCCAACGTCCTGACTTTC. Translated, it gives CASYSGGRGANVLTF.

J is TRBJ1-5 and V is TRBV5-8; D might be TRBD1 (5 bases). The CDR3 is 12 residues long. Germline V gene lookup returns CDR1 SGHTS and CDR2 YDEGEE. The ends were cut back, 10 bases at V and 2 bases at J, with 10 bases in the middle. The CDR3 loop reads CASETGNQPQHF. The CDR3 nucleotides read TGTGCCTCCGAGACAGGCAATCAGCCCCAGCATTTT.

J is TRBJ2-5 and V is TRBV19; TRBD1 matches at 9 bases. The CDR3 covers 16 residues. V shed 1 base, J shed 2 bases, and the junction held 5 bases outside the gene matches. The germline CDR1 and CDR2 sequences are LNHDA and SQIVND (reference sequence). The CDR3 sequence is CASSIVTGTGQETQYF. The DNA of the CDR3 is TGTGCCAGTAGTATAGTCACCGGGACAGGGCAAGAGACCCAGTACTTC.

V and J are TRBV9 and TRBJ2-7; a weak D match, TRBD2 (6 bases). This CDR3 spans 17 amino acids. V was trimmed by 3 bases and J by 0 bases, leaving 19 bases between them. Looked up from germline, CDR1 is SGDLS and CDR2 is YYNGEE. The CDR3 DNA follows: TGTGCCAGCAGCGGCGGGGCTTCGGCAGGGATCTCCTACGAGCAGTACTTC. Amino acids: CASSGGASAGISYEQYF.

The chain links TRBV19 to TRBJ1-4, with 9 bases identical to TRBD1. The trim removed 4 bases at V and 9 bases at J, leaving 6 bases unmatched. This CDR3 spans 14 amino acids. Germline V gene lookup returns CDR1 LNHDA and CDR2 SQIVND (reference sequence). The CDR3 spells CASSTLDRGKKLFF. Written as DNA, the CDR3 is TGTGCCAGTAGTACACTGGACAGGGGTAAAAAACTGTTTTTT.

This clone has just one count. V and J are TRBV9 and TRBJ2-1; D may be TRBD2 (6 bases). This CDR3 spans 14 amino acids. V shed 0 bases and J shed 6 bases, with 10 bases lying between them. Per germline, CDR1 SGDLS and CDR2 YYNGEE. CDR3: CASSVAGTPNEQFF. In nucleotides, the CDR3 is TGTGCCAGCAGCGTAGCCGGGACTCCCAATGAGCAGTTCTTC.

The rearrangement links TRBV7-6 to TRBJ2-7, with 7 bases fitting TRBD2. Germline V gene data show CDR1 as SGHVS and CDR2 as FNYEAQ. The CDR3 has 15 residues. Germline trimming cut 1 base from V and 3 bases from J; bases unmatched to any gene: 6. In DNA form, the CDR3 reads TGTGCCAGCAGCTTAGAGGGAGGGCGGGACTACGAGCAGTACTTC. As protein: CASSLEGGRDYEQYF.

The chain carries TRBV4-1 and TRBJ1-1; no firm D call. Germline lookup yields CDR1 MGHRA and CDR2 YSYEKL. The CDR3 contains 13 residues. V was pared by 0 bases and J by 5 bases, with 7 bases between. This CDR3 reads CASSQDQATEAFF. CDR3 nucleotides: TGCGCCAGCAGCCAAGATCAGGCTACTGAAGCTTTCTTT.

The chain carries TRBV30 and TRBJ1-1; tentative D call: TRBD1 (6 bases). This CDR3 is built from 13 residues. Germline values: CDR1 GTSNPN, CDR2 SVGIG (reference sequence). V shed 2 bases and J shed 5 bases, with 12 bases lying between them. Here the CDR3 reads CAWSQGFYTEAFF. The CDR3 DNA reads TGTGCCTGGAGTCAGGGGTTCTATACTGAAGCTTTCTTT.

The gene calls are TRBV28 and TRBJ2-5, with 11 bases matching TRBD2. The CDR3 is 14 amino acids. The V segment lost 6 bases and the J segment 4 bases; nucleotides outside the gene matches: 4. Germline V lookup: CDR1 MDHEN, CDR2 SYDVKM. Written as DNA, the CDR3 is TGTGCCAGCAGGGCTAGCGGGAGGAGAGAGACCCAGTACTTC. Amino acids: CASRASGRRETQYF.

This chain uses TRBV6-1 with TRBJ1-2; TRBD1 matches 7 bases. V was pared by 3 bases and J by 4 bases, with 11 bases of the junction left unmatched. The CDR3 length is 16 residues. CDR1 is MNHNS and CDR2 is SASEGT in the germline V gene. CDR3 sequence reads: CASSEGLNRGTYGYTF. The CDR3 DNA reads as TGTGCCAGCAGTGAGGGGTTAAACAGGGGTACCTATGGCTACACCTTC.

The chain recombines TRBV30 with TRBJ2-7; 8 positions match TRBD2. The germline V gene encodes CDR1 GTSNPN and CDR2 SVGIG (reference sequence). The junction had 3 bases not matched to a gene; V was cut back by 5 bases and J by 0 bases. This CDR3 contains 13 residues. CDR3 sequence (DNA): TGTGCCTGGCCGGGACTAGGCTCCTACGAGCAGTACTTC. Its translation is CAWPGLGSYEQYF.

V usage is TRBV28 and J usage is TRBJ1-2; D is uncertain. The germline V gene has CDR1 MDHEN and CDR2 SYDVKM. The V gene lost 1 base and the J gene lost 4 bases, with 13 bases spanning the gap. The CDR3 runs 15 residues. The CDR3 DNA sequence: TGTGCCAGCAGTTTATACGTCCGAGGAACCTATGGCTACACCTTC. It translates to CASSLYVRGTYGYTF.

A single count supports this clone. This chain connects TRBV7-2 to TRBJ2-5, with 9 bases that match TRBD1. This CDR3 has 14 residues. Trimming removed 2 bases from V and 4 bases from J; junction bases left unmatched: 2. Germline-derived CDR1 and CDR2 are SGHTA and FQGNSA. In DNA, the CDR3 is TGTGCCAGCAGCTTAAACAGGGGGCTAGAGACCCAGTACTTC. It specifies CASSLNRGLETQYF.

Details on this clone: Other DNA sequences in the sample encode the same CDR3. The CDR3 bases are TGCAGCGTTGCTCGCGCAGATACGCAGTATTTT. It yields the protein CSVARADTQYF. The V call is TRBV29-1, the J call TRBJ2-3; D is ambiguous. CDR3 length equals 11 residues. Germline CDR1 and CDR2: SQVTM and ANQGSEA. V was cut by 4 bases and J by 4 bases, with 6 bases left in between.

V gene TRBV10-3 combines with J gene TRBJ2-2, with TRBD2 matching 9 bases. V shed 5 bases and J 2 bases; nucleotides not matched to a gene: 15. Per the germline V gene, CDR1 is ENHRY and CDR2 is SYGVKD. CDR3 length: 19 amino acids. CDR3 sequence reads: CAISSLPGTSSSNTGELFF. The DNA of the CDR3 is TGTGCCATCAGTTCCCTCCCCGGGACTAGCTCCTCAAACACCGGGGAGCTGTTTTTT.

Written as DNA, the CDR3 is TGTGCCAGCAGTTCCTCGCGCAGCAATCAGCCCCAGCATTTT. The encoded protein is CASSSSRSNQPQHF. The V gene is TRBV7-9, the J gene TRBJ1-5, with unresolved D. Germline CDR1 and CDR2: SEHNR and FQNEAQ (reference sequence). V dropped 6 bases and J dropped 1 base, with 10 bases sitting between them. This CDR3 is built from 14 residues.

The chain has TRBV9 and TRBJ2-1, with D possibly matching TRBD2 (5 bases). Deletions cut 0 bases from V and 9 bases from J, with 16 bases between. The CDR3 has 15 amino acids. In germline, CDR1 is SGDLS, CDR2 YYNGEE. CDR3: CASSVGSGKFSEQFF. CDR3 DNA sequence: TGTGCCAGCAGCGTAGGATCCGGGAAGTTCAGTGAGCAGTTCTTC.

The V call is TRBV6-5, the J call TRBJ2-7; D remains unclear. This CDR3 region has 13 residues. Deletions cut 5 bases from V and 3 bases from J, with 11 bases between. Germline V lookup: CDR1 MNHEY, CDR2 SVGAGI. CDR3 loop: CASSRLNSYEQYF. The CDR3 bases are TGTGCCAGCAGTCGCCTTAACAGCTACGAGCAGTACTTC.

J is TRBJ2-3 and V is TRBV28; 7 positions agree with TRBD1. Germline assignment: CDR1 MDHEN and CDR2 SYDVKM. The CDR3 has 17 residues. V was pared by 5 bases and J by 4 bases, with 15 bases of the junction left unmatched. CDR3 amino acids: CASSQLYRAQGADTQYF. In nucleotides, the CDR3 is TGTGCCAGCAGTCAACTCTACCGGGCCCAGGGGGCAGATACGCAGTATTTT.

The V gene is TRBV19, the J gene TRBJ1-5, with 9 bases fitting TRBD1. From germline, CDR1 is LNHDA and CDR2 SQIVND (reference sequence). Trimming removed 10 bases from V and 0 bases from J; junction bases left unmatched: 10. The CDR3 contains 16 residues. CDR3 coding DNA: TGTGCCACCCAACCGGGGGGACAGGGTAGCAATCAGCCCCAGCATTTT. This gives the protein CATQPGGQGSNQPQHF.

The chain carries TRBV5-4 and TRBJ2-7, with 8 nucleotides matching TRBD1. CDR1 is SGHNT, CDR2 YYREEE, per germline (reference sequence). This CDR3 region has 14 residues. The trim removed 3 bases at V and 7 bases at J, leaving 9 bases unmatched. CDR3 protein: CASSSKDRVEEQYF. The CDR3 coding sequence is TGTGCCAGCAGCTCCAAGGACAGGGTGGAAGAGCAGTACTTC.

The chain links TRBV2 to TRBJ1-1, with 9 bases identical to TRBD1. The germline V gene has CDR1 SNHLY and CDR2 FYNNEI. The CDR3 is 15 amino acids. The J segment lost 4 bases and the V segment lost 6 bases, leaving 9 bases of the junction unmatched. The CDR3 spells CASRVQGAMGTEAFF. The DNA of the CDR3 is TGTGCCAGCAGGGTACAGGGGGCGATGGGCACTGAAGCTTTCTTT.

The chain recombines TRBV4-1 with TRBJ1-6; D may be TRBD1 (5 bases). The CDR3 sequence is 16 residues long. The germline V gene encodes CDR1 MGHRA and CDR2 YSYEKL. Trimming cost V 0 bases and J 7 bases, with 13 bases left between them. DNA of the CDR3: TGCGCCAGCAGCCAAGAAAAGAGACAGATGAATTCACCCCTCCACTTT. Its protein is CASSQEKRQMNSPLHF.

The J gene is TRBJ1-1, the V gene TRBV5-4; D perhaps matches TRBD1 (6 bases). Trimming took 4 bases from V and 1 from J, leaving 14 bases between them. CDR3 length: 15 residues. CDR1 is SGHNT and CDR2 is YYREEE in the germline V gene (reference sequence). The CDR3 DNA reads as TGTGCCAGCAGCCGCCCCGGGACACAGAACACTGAAGCTTTCTTT. Translating it yields CASSRPGTQNTEAFF.

The chain employs TRBV27 and TRBJ1-1; TRBD1 is a possible D gene (6 bases). The ends were cut back, 5 bases at V and 2 bases at J, with 15 bases in the middle. CDR3 length equals 15 residues. Germline CDR1 reads MNHEY; CDR2 reads SMNVEV (reference sequence). This CDR3 is CASSMNRAGNTEAFF. DNA of the CDR3: TGTGCCAGCAGTATGAACAGGGCTGGCAACACTGAAGCTTTCTTT.